The entry that follows covers one TCR beta chain sequence. The table came from immunoSEQ multiplex PCR; TCRdb's copy has only in-frame clones and leaves some out. The data show 100,000 or so clones, with 40% to 55% seen just once and over 13% held by the top ten. The data are from a study of shared clonotypes between healthy human individuals. This TCR came from a woman between 35 and 50 years old in good health. Some clones in this sample may be carry-over from other donors' samples. The sample taken for sequencing was PBMCs.

Here the CDR3 DNA reads TGTGCCAGCAGCCAAGAGTTGTCCAACCTCCCCTATGAGCAGTTCTTC. This codes for CASSQELSNLPYEQFF. The rearrangement links TRBV9 to TRBJ2-1, with D unresolved. The V end lost 4 bases, the J end lost 8 bases, and 22 bases lay between the germline ends. CDR1 is SGDLS and CDR2 is YYNGEE in the germline V gene. The CDR3 sequence is 16 residues long.